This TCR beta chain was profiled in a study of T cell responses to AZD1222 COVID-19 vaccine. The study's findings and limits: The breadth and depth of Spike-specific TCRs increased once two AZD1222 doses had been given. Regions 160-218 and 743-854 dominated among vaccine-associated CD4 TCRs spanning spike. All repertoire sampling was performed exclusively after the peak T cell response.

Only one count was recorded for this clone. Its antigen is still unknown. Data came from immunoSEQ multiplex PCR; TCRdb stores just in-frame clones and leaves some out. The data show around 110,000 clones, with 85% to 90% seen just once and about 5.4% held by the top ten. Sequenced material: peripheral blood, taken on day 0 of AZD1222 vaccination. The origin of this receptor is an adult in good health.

CDR3 protein: CASSLGFRFYSNQPQHF. CDR3 in DNA: TGTGCCAGCAGCTTGGGATTCAGGTTTTATAGCAATCAGCCCCAGCATTTT. The rearrangement joins TRBV7-3 to TRBJ1-5; unclear D gene. Looked up from germline, CDR1 is SGHTA and CDR2 is FQGTGA. The CDR3 is 17 residues long. Trimming removed 3 bases from V and 0 bases from J, with 15 bases in between.